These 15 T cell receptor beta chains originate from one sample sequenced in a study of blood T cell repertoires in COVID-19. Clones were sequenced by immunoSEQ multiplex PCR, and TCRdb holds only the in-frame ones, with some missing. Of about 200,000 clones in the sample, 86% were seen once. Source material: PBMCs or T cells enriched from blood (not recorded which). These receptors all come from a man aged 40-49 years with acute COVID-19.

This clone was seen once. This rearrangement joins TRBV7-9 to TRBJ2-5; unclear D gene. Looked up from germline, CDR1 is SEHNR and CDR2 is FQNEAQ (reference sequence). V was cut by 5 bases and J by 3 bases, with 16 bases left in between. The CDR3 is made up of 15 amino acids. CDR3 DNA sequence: TGTGCCAGCAGCCCTCTCCGCGCATTCGAAGAGACCCAGTACTTC. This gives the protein CASSPLRAFEETQYF.

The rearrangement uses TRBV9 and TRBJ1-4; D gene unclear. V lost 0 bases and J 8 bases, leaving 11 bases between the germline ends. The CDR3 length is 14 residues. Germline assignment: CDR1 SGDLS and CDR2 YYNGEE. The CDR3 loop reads CASSVASGGEKLFF. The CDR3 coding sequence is TGTGCCAGCAGCGTAGCTTCGGGAGGGGAAAAACTGTTTTTT.

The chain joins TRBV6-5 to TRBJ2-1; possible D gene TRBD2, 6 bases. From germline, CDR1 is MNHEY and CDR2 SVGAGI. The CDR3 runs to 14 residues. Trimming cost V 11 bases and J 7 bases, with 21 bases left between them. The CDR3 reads CAGSEGPGENEQFF. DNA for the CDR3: TGTGCCGGCTCGGAAGGGCCGGGAGAGAATGAGCAGTTCTTC.

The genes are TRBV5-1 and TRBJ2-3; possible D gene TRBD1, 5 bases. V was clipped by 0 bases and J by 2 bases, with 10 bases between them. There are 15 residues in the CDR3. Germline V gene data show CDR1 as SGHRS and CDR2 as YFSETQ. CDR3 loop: CASSLDRSNTDTQYF. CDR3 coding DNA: TGCGCCAGCAGCTTGGACAGGTCCAACACAGATACGCAGTATTTT. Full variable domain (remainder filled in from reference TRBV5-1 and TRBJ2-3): KAGVTQTPRYLIKTRGQQVTLSCSPISGHRSVSWYQQTPGQGLQFLFEYFSETQRNKGNFPGRFSGRQFSNSRSEMNVSTLELGDSALYLCASSLDRSNTDTQYFGPGTRLTVL.

CDR3 DNA: TGTGCCTGGTCTTCCCTTGGGGGACTCTATCAGTTCTTC. Translated, it gives CAWSSLGGLYQFF. The chain uses TRBV30 and TRBJ2-1; D perhaps matches TRBD2 (6 bases). CDR1 is GTSNPN, CDR2 SVGIG, per germline (reference sequence). Trimming stripped 5 bases from V and 13 bases from J, with 21 bases between. CDR3 length: 13 residues. Full variable domain (outside the CDR3, taken from reference TRBV30 and TRBJ2-1): SQTIHQWPATLVQPVGSPLSLECTVEGTSNPNLYWYRQAAGRGLQLLFYSVGIGQISSEVPQNLSASRPQDRQFILSSKKLLLSDSGFYLCAWSSLGGLYQFFGPGTRLTVL.

CDR3: CAWTVSGNGEAFF. In DNA, the CDR3 is TGTGCCTGGACTGTCTCCGGGAATGGTGAAGCTTTCTTT. The chain carries TRBV30 and TRBJ1-1; D is unclear. The V end lost 4 bases, the J end lost 7 bases, and 16 bases lay between the germline ends. CDR3 length: 13 amino acids. The germline V gene encodes CDR1 GTSNPN and CDR2 SVGIG (reference sequence).

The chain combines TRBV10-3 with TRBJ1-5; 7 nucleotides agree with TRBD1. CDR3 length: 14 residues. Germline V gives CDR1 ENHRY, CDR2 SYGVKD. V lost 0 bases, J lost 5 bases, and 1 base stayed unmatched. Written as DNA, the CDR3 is TGTGCCATCAGTGAGTCAGGGGGCCATCAGCCCCAGCATTTT. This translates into CAISESGGHQPQHF.

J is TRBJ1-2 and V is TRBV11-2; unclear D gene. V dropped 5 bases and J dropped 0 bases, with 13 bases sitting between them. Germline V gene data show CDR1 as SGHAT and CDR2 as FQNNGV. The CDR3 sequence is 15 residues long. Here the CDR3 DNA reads TGTGCCAGCAGCCGTTTTCTGGGAGCTAACTATGGCTACACCTTC. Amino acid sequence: CASSRFLGANYGYTF.

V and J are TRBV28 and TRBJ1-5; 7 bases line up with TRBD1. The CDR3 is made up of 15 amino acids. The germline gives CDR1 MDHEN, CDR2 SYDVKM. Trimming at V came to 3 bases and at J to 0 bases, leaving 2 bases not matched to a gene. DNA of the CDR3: TGTGCCAGCAGTTTGGGGACAGATAGCAATCAGCCCCAGCATTTT. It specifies CASSLGTDSNQPQHF.

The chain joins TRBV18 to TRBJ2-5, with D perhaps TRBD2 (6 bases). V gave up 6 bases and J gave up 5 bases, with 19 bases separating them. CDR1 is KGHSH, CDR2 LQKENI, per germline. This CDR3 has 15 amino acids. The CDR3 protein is CASSLLTRESETQYF. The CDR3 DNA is TGTGCCAGCTCGCTATTGACTAGGGAGTCGGAGACCCAGTACTTC.

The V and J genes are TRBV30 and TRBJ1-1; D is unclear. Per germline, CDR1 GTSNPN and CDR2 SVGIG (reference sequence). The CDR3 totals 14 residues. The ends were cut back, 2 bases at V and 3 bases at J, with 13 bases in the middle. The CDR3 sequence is CAWSPRLAYTEAFF. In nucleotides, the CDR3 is TGTGCCTGGAGTCCCCGACTGGCTTACACTGAAGCTTTCTTT.

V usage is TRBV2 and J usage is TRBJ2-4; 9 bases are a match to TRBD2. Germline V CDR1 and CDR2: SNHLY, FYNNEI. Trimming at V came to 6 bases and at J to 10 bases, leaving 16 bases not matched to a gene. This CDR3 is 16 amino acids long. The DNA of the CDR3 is TGTGCCAGCAGACAAAGACTAGCGGATCAGGGGGGGATTCAGTACTTC. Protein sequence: CASRQRLADQGGIQYF.

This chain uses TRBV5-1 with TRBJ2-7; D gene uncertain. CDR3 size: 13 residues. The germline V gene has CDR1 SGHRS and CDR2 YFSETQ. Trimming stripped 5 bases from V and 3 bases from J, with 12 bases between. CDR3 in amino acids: CASRPPEVYEQYF. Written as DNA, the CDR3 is TGCGCCAGCAGACCTCCAGAGGTCTACGAGCAGTACTTC.

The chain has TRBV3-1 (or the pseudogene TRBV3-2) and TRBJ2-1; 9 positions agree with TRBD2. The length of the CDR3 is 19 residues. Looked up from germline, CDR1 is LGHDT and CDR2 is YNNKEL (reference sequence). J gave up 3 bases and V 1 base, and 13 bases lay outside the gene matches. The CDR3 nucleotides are TGTGCCAGCAGCCAAGCGAAAAGCCTCACTAGCGGGTTCTACAATGAGCAGTTCTTC. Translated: CASSQAKSLTSGFYNEQFF.

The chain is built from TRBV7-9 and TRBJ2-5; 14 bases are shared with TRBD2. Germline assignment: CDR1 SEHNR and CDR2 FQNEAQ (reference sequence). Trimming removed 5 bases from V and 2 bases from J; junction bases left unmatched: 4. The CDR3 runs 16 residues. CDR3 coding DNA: TGTGCCAGCAGCCGGACTAGCGGGAGGAGTCAAGAGACCCAGTACTTC. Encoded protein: CASSRTSGRSQETQYF.